This TCR beta chain comes out of a study of blood T cell repertoires in COVID-19. Whole-study context: Samples came from the United States, Italy and Spain, spanning acute and convalescent COVID-19. The cDNA or gDNA used as material had been derived from T cells, B-cell-depleted T cells, or PBMCs.

J was trimmed by 0 bases and V by 3 bases; bases with no gene match: 11. The V gene's germline CDR1 is SGHTS and CDR2 YDEGEE. The CDR3 covers 18 residues. This clone was observed a handful of times. In the authors' workflow: Nucleated cell counts were estimated from reference gene primer amplification. Using immunoSEQ multiplex PCR, the repertoire was profiled, and TCRdb retains in-frame clones only, with some absent. V, J and clone size reflect that table, while D and trimming were determined from the DNA. The table has fewer than 250,000 clones, approximately 80% seen once. This clonotype was obtained from a woman aged 55-70 years with active or convalescent COVID-19. Material: peripheral blood. V is TRBV5-8 and J is TRBJ2-7; TRBD2 agrees at 11 bases. In DNA, the CDR3 is TGTGCCAGCAGCTATGACCTTCCGACTAGCGGGGACTCCTACGAGCAGTACTTC. Protein product: CASSYDLPTSGDSYEQYF.